The sequence of this TCR beta chain was determined in a study of pediatric ulcerative colitis. Measured with immunoSEQ multiplex PCR; TCRdb has only the in-frame clones, and not every one. Of about 36,000 clones listed, about 80% are singletons. Rectal tissue came from one to two pinch biopsies taken at colonoscopy. Material for sequencing was gut tissue. The TCR originated in a boy between 10 and 17 years old with moderate ulcerative colitis.

CDR3: CASLERTGGNYEQYF. The CDR3 DNA sequence: TGTGCCAGCCTGGAGAGAACGGGAGGTAACTACGAGCAGTACTTC. This chain links TRBV6-1 with TRBJ2-7, with 7 bases matching TRBD2. Unmatched junction bases numbered 13, after V lost 8 bases and J lost 3 bases. Germline CDR1 and CDR2: MNHNS and SASEGT. CDR3 length equals 15 residues.